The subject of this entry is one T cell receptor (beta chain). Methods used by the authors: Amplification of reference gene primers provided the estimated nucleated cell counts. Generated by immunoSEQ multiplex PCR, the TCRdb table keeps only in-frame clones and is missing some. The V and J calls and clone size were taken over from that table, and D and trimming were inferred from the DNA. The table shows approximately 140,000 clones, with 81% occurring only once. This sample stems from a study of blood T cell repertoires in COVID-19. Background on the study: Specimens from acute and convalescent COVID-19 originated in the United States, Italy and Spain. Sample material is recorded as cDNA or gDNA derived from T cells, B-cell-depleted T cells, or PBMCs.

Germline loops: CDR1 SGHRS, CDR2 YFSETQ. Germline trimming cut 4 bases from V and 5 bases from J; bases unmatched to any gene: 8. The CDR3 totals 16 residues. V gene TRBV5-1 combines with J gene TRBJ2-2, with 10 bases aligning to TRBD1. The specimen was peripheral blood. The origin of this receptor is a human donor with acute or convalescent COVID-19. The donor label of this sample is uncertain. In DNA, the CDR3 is TGCGCCAGCAGCCCCAGACAGGGGGCGGATACCGGGGAGCTGTTTTTT. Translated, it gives CASSPRQGADTGELFF.